The 24 T cell receptor beta chains presented below share a single source sample, sequenced in a study of graft-versus-host responses after intestinal transplantation. This table comes from immunoSEQ multiplex PCR, and its TCRdb copy is limited to in-frame clones, with some not included. The sample lists more than 9,500 clones, roughly 92% occurring once. The sample here was PBMCs, taken around 110 days after intestinal transplant. The source of these receptors is a human patient who received an intestinal transplant, so some T cells may come from the graft donor.

The genes are TRBV27 and TRBJ2-7; 11 bases align to TRBD1. This CDR3 region has 19 residues. Trimming took 7 bases from V and 5 from J; bases not matched to a gene: 22. From germline, CDR1 is MNHEY and CDR2 SMNVEV (reference sequence). CDR3: CASIPSGQGAPSGKHEQYF. The CDR3 DNA reads as TGTGCCAGCATTCCTTCCGGACAGGGGGCTCCTAGCGGGAAACACGAGCAGTACTTC.

The chain uses TRBV30 and TRBJ2-5, with 10 bases lining up with TRBD2. With 8 bases clipped from V and 5 bases from J, the junction kept 26 bases outside the gene matches. CDR1 and CDR2 (germline): GTSNPN, SVGIG (reference sequence). The CDR3 covers 19 residues. The CDR3 DNA sequence: TGTGCCGGCTCCCCCCCTATTCCAGGCCTAGCGGGAGCGGGGGAGACCCAGTACTTC. It is translated as CAGSPPIPGLAGAGETQYF.

This chain links TRBV5-1 with TRBJ2-3; 12 nucleotides agree with TRBD1. In germline, CDR1 is SGHRS, CDR2 YFSETQ. The V gene end was trimmed by 3 bases and the J gene end by 5 bases; junction bases not matched to a gene: 10. The CDR3 spans 17 residues. CDR3 region: CASSYPPGQGALDTQYF. The CDR3 DNA reads TGCGCCAGCAGCTACCCACCGGGACAGGGGGCGTTAGATACGCAGTATTTT. Based on the CDR3 plus reference TRBV5-1 and TRBJ2-3, the full variable domain is KAGVTQTPRYLIKTRGQQVTLSCSPISGHRSVSWYQQTPGQGLQFLFEYFSETQRNKGNFPGRFSGRQFSNSRSEMNVSTLELGDSALYLCASSYPPGQGALDTQYFGPGTRLTVL.

This chain joins TRBV7-9 and TRBJ2-1, with 9 bases matching TRBD2. The CDR3 sequence is 16 residues long. J gave up 4 bases and V 4 bases, and 8 bases lay outside the gene matches. Germline CDR1 and CDR2: SEHNR and FQNEAQ (reference sequence). The CDR3 reads CASSSYSGRFYNEQFF. The DNA of the CDR3 is TGTGCCAGCAGCTCCTATAGCGGGAGATTTTACAATGAGCAGTTCTTC.

The V gene is TRBV10-2, the J gene TRBJ2-3; 11 bases map to TRBD2. Looked up from germline, CDR1 is WSHSY and CDR2 is SAAADI. The junction had 8 bases not matched to a gene; V was cut back by 8 bases and J by 4 bases. CDR3 length: 15 residues. CDR3 in DNA: TGCGCCAGCCAAACTAGCGGGAGAGGCCCAGATACGCAGTATTTT. Protein: CASQTSGRGPDTQYF.

The V gene is TRBV10-1, the J gene TRBJ2-1; D tentatively reads TRBD1 or TRBD2 (5 bases each). Per germline, CDR1 WNHNN and CDR2 SYGVQD (reference sequence). This CDR3 spans 15 amino acids. V lost 6 bases, J lost 6 bases, and 18 bases lay in between. The CDR3 is CASRVGGFGANEQFF. The CDR3 DNA follows: TGCGCCAGCAGGGTGGGCGGTTTCGGGGCCAATGAGCAGTTCTTC.

The chain uses TRBV5-6 and TRBJ1-3; D ambiguous. CDR1 SGHDT and CDR2 YYEEEE come from the germline V gene. The CDR3 length is 15 residues. The V and J ends lost 2 bases and 0 bases respectively, with 9 bases between them. DNA for the CDR3: TGTGCCAGCAGCTTAGTTGCAGGCTCTGGAAACACCATATATTTT. Its translation is CASSLVAGSGNTIYF.

In its sample, this clone was seen once. The chain recombines TRBV7-3 with TRBJ2-1; 10 positions match TRBD2. The length of the CDR3 is 16 residues. Germline values: CDR1 SGHTA, CDR2 FQGTGA. J was trimmed by 7 bases and V by 1 base; bases with no gene match: 7. The CDR3 coding sequence is TGTGCCAGCAGCTTAAACTCGCTAGCGGGAGAAAATGAGCAGTTCTTC. This encodes CASSLNSLAGENEQFF.

This chain joins TRBV29-1 and TRBJ2-2; the match to TRBD2 covers 7 bases. The CDR3 runs to 15 residues. V lost 1 base, J lost 4 bases, and 6 bases stayed unmatched. Germline loops: CDR1 SQVTM, CDR2 ANQGSEA. The CDR3 sequence: CSVEVGGVVTGELFF. DNA for the CDR3: TGCAGCGTTGAAGTGGGGGGGGTCGTCACCGGGGAGCTGTTTTTT.

This chain joins TRBV28 and TRBJ1-4; D remains ambiguous. The CDR3 consists of 16 residues. V lost 2 bases and J 8 bases, leaving 18 bases between the germline ends. Germline V gene lookup returns CDR1 MDHEN and CDR2 SYDVKM. The CDR3 DNA reads TGTGCCAGCAGTTTAAATGGTGTCAGAGTGAGCGAAAAACTGTTTTTT. It translates to CASSLNGVRVSEKLFF.

The CDR3 region is CASSQDLQLAKNIQYF. DNA of the CDR3: TGTGCCAGCAGCCAAGATCTCCAACTAGCCAAAAACATTCAGTACTTC. The chain joins TRBV4-2 to TRBJ2-4; D gene ambiguous. The CDR3 covers 16 residues. CDR1 is LGHNA, CDR2 YNFKEQ, per germline. Trimming took 0 bases from V and 0 from J, leaving 9 bases between them.

The V call is TRBV7-3, the J call TRBJ1-1; D gene uncertain. Germline-derived CDR1 and CDR2 are SGHTA and FQGTGA. With 2 bases removed from V and 1 base from J, the gap between germline ends came to 11 bases. This CDR3 is 15 amino acids long. The CDR3 spells CASSLASAGNTEAFF. The CDR3 DNA follows: TGTGCCAGCAGCTTAGCCTCAGCGGGGAACACTGAAGCTTTCTTT.

V gene TRBV27 combines with J gene TRBJ2-5, with TRBD1 matching over 7 bases. Losses at the gene ends were 6 bases for V and 0 bases for J; bases not matched to a gene: 10. The CDR3 length is 16 residues. Germline CDR1 MNHEY, CDR2 SMNVEV (reference sequence). This CDR3 is CASRSRQGVYQETQYF. CDR3 DNA sequence: TGTGCCAGCAGATCCCGACAGGGAGTTTACCAAGAGACCCAGTACTTC.

J is TRBJ2-3 and V is TRBV27; 8 positions match TRBD2. J was trimmed by 3 bases and V by 2 bases; bases with no gene match: 4. The V gene's germline CDR1 is MNHEY and CDR2 SMNVEV (reference sequence). This CDR3 has 15 amino acids. Here the CDR3 reads CASSLGLALTDTQYF. As DNA, the CDR3 is TGTGCCAGCAGTTTAGGACTAGCTTTAACAGATACGCAGTATTTT.

The genes are TRBV25-1 and TRBJ1-3; a weak D match, TRBD1 (5 bases). Germline lookup yields CDR1 MGHDK and CDR2 SYGVNS. The CDR3 has 13 residues. V was cut by 6 bases and J by 6 bases, with 12 bases left in between. CDR3 bases: TGTGCCAGCAGGAGGGGATCCAAAAACACCATATATTTT. Protein product: CASRRGSKNTIYF.

The chain recombines TRBV21-1 with TRBJ2-7; TRBD1 was called by the table and not checked on the DNA. TRBV21-1 is marked as a pseudogene. The CDR3 is made up of 16 amino acids. The CDR3 spells CASSNSDRRPFHEQYF. In DNA, the CDR3 is TGTGCCAGCAGCAACTCCGACAGGAGACCCTTCCACGAGCAGTACTTC.

The chain links TRBV5-1 to TRBJ2-3, with TRBD2 matching 7 bases. V trimming: 0 bases; J trimming: 7 bases; junction bases outside the gene matches: 5. The CDR3 extends over 14 amino acids. Germline V gene sequence: CDR1 SGHRS, CDR2 YFSETQ. The CDR3 protein is CASSLAAGVYTQYF. CDR3 coding DNA: TGCGCCAGCAGCTTGGCCGCGGGAGTATATACGCAGTATTTT. The complete variable domain, with remaining parts taken from reference TRBV5-1 and TRBJ2-3, reads KAGVTQTPRYLIKTRGQQVTLSCSPISGHRSVSWYQQTPGQGLQFLFEYFSETQRNKGNFPGRFSGRQFSNSRSEMNVSTLELGDSALYLCASSLAAGVYTQYFGPGTRLTVL.

This clone was seen only once. The rearrangement links TRBV30 to TRBJ2-3; the D gene is possibly TRBD2 (5 bases). The germline gives CDR1 GTSNPN, CDR2 SVGIG (reference sequence). V was trimmed by 0 bases and J by 2 bases, leaving 12 bases between them. This CDR3 has 15 amino acids. CDR3 residues: CAWSVDLAVTDTQYF. As DNA, the CDR3 is TGTGCCTGGAGTGTAGACCTAGCCGTCACAGATACGCAGTATTTT. The full variable domain, its missing parts supplied by reference TRBV30 and TRBJ2-3, is SQTIHQWPATLVQPVGSPLSLECTVEGTSNPNLYWYRQAAGRGLQLLFYSVGIGQISSEVPQNLSASRPQDRQFILSSKKLLLSDSGFYLCAWSVDLAVTDTQYFGPGTRLTVL.

This clone has only one observation. The chain carries TRBV7-8 and TRBJ2-7; D not resolved. This CDR3 has 13 residues. Trimming removed 4 bases at V and 0 bases at J, with 7 bases between. Per germline, CDR1 SGHVS and CDR2 FQNEAQ. The CDR3 spells CASSSRSSYEQYF. As DNA, the CDR3 is TGTGCCAGCAGCTCCAGGAGCTCCTACGAGCAGTACTTC. The full variable domain, with the rest looked up from reference TRBV7-8 and TRBJ2-7, is GAGVSQSPRYKVAKRGQDVALRCDPISGHVSLFWYQQALGQGPEFLTYFQNEAQLDKSGLPSDRFFAERPEGSVSTLKIQRTQQEDSAVYLCASSSRSSYEQYFGPGTRLTVT.

The chain recombines TRBV18 with TRBJ2-7, with 7 bases matching TRBD1. V gave up 3 bases and J gave up 0 bases; unmatched junction bases: 11. CDR1 KGHSH and CDR2 LQKENI come from the germline V gene. The CDR3 is 17 amino acids. This chain's CDR3 is CASSPPLDRKSSYEQYF. The CDR3 region has the DNA TGTGCCAGCTCACCGCCCCTGGACAGGAAGAGCTCCTACGAGCAGTACTTC.

The CDR3 sequence: CSVGTSGSYEQYF. The CDR3 DNA reads TGCAGCGTGGGGACTAGCGGGAGTTACGAGCAGTACTTC. This rearrangement joins TRBV29-1 to TRBJ2-7; 14 bases are a match to TRBD2. The CDR3 is made up of 13 amino acids. CDR1 is SQVTM, CDR2 ANQGSEA, per germline. The trim removed 6 bases at V and 4 bases at J, leaving 2 bases unmatched.

The chain employs TRBV18 and TRBJ2-7; 9 bases are shared with TRBD1. Unmatched junction bases numbered 15, after V lost 4 bases and J lost 2 bases. This CDR3 contains 18 residues. Germline V lookup: CDR1 KGHSH, CDR2 LQKENI. The CDR3 spells CASSQKLRPGTGPYEQYF. Written as DNA, the CDR3 is TGTGCCAGCTCACAGAAACTTAGGCCCGGGACAGGGCCCTACGAGCAGTACTTC.

This chain links TRBV7-8 with TRBJ2-5, with D possibly being TRBD2 (7 bases). Per the germline V gene, CDR1 is SGHVS and CDR2 is FQNEAQ. The CDR3 consists of 16 residues. Trimming removed 2 bases from V and 4 bases from J, with 17 bases in between. CDR3 sequence reads: CASSLMVAGEGETQYF. The CDR3 nucleotides are TGTGCCAGCAGCTTAATGGTGGCAGGGGAGGGAGAGACCCAGTACTTC.

The V gene is TRBV5-1, the J gene TRBJ2-2; 11 bases agree with TRBD2. Germline-derived CDR1 and CDR2 are SGHRS and YFSETQ. Germline trimming cut 2 bases from V and 3 bases from J; bases unmatched to any gene: 0. There are 15 residues in the CDR3. This CDR3 is CASSLLAGDTGELFF. Written as DNA, the CDR3 is TGCGCCAGCAGCTTACTAGCGGGAGACACCGGGGAGCTGTTTTTT.